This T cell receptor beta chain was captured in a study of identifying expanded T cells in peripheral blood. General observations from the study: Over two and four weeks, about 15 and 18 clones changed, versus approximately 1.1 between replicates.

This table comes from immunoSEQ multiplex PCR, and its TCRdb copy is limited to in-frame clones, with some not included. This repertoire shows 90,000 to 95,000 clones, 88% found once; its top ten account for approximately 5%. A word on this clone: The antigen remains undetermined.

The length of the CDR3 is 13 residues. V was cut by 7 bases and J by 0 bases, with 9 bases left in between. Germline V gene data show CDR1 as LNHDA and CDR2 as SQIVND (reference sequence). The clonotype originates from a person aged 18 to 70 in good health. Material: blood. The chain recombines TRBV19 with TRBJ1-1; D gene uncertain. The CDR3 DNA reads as TGTGCCAGTAACGCGGGCGTGAACACTGAAGCTTTCTTT. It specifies CASNAGVNTEAFF.